These T cell receptor beta chains were read from a single sample in a study of blood T cell repertoires in COVID-19. The repertoire was sequenced with immunoSEQ multiplex PCR; TCRdb's copy has only in-frame clones and lacks some. The data contain about 260,000 clones, around nine tenths of them singletons. Material for sequencing was peripheral blood. These receptors all come from a man aged 40-55 years who had recovered from COVID-19. Both conserved end residues are part of each CDR3. The order of the fields is clone size, D gene, V gene, J gene, CDR3 protein, CDR3 DNA. The D gene is left open where the match is weak. Not all rows give a size; the values are once, few, many and, for expanded clones, a class.

-	-	TRBV2	TRBJ2-7	CASSLYEQYF	TGTGCCAGCAGTCTCTACGAGCAGTACTTC
-	-	TRBV7-2	TRBJ2-4	CASSPGGSGSLNIQYF	TGTGCCAGCAGCCCAGGGGGGAGCGGGAGCCTAAACATTCAGTACTTC
-	TRBD1	TRBV6-1	TRBJ1-5	CASSEEGRGSNQPQHF	TGTGCCAGCAGTGAAGAGGGCAGGGGGAGCAATCAGCCCCAGCATTTT
few	-	TRBV6-5	TRBJ1-6	CASSLKASGVAPLHF	TGTGCCAGCAGCTTGAAGGCCTCGGGGGTGGCACCCCTCCACTTT
-	TRBD1	TRBV11-2	TRBJ2-5	CASSLRTGWQETQYF	TGTGCCAGCAGCTTAAGGACAGGGTGGCAAGAGACCCAGTACTTC
-	TRBD2	TRBV15	TRBJ2-7	CATSSFRLAGFYEQYF	TGTGCCACCAGCAGCTTTAGACTAGCGGGGTTCTACGAGCAGTACTTC
few	TRBD2	TRBV14	TRBJ2-3	CASSQTSGGATNTQYF	TGTGCCAGCAGCCAAACGAGCGGGGGGGCCACAAATACGCAGTATTTT
-	-	TRBV30	TRBJ1-6	CAWIEGGSPLHF	TGTGCCTGGATTGAGGGGGGGTCACCCCTCCACTTT
-	-	TRBV4-1	TRBJ2-7	CASSQNRNYEQYF	TGCGCCAGCAGCCAAAACAGGAATTACGAGCAGTACTTC
-	-	TRBV19	TRBJ2-5	CASSIAGDETQYF	TGTGCCAGTAGTATAGCAGGGGATGAGACCCAGTACTTC
-	-	TRBV7-2	TRBJ1-5	CASSLGRGNKPQHF	TGTGCCAGCAGCTTGGGCAGGGGCAATAAGCCCCAGCATTTT
once	TRBD2	TRBV29-1	TRBJ2-7	CSAIPHAGGRLYEQYF	TGCAGCGCCATCCCCCATGCGGGGGGGCGCCTCTACGAGCAGTACTTC
-	-	TRBV15	TRBJ2-7	CATSRDLGGKPYEQYF	TGTGCCACCAGCAGAGATTTAGGGGGAAAACCCTACGAGCAGTACTTC
-	-	TRBV12-3/TRBV12-4	TRBJ2-1	CASSPGYNEQFF	TGTGCCAGCAGCCCGGGGTACAATGAGCAGTTCTTC
-	TRBD1	TRBV30	TRBJ1-6	CASADRGPQPLHF	TGTGCCTCTGCGGACAGGGGGCCCCAACCCCTCCACTTT
few	TRBD1	TRBV19	TRBJ1-1	CASSRMDRTYTEAFF	TGTGCCAGTAGTCGTATGGACAGGACATACACTGAAGCTTTCTTT
-	TRBD2	TRBV18	TRBJ2-3	CASSPSAGGSKADTQYF	TGTGCCAGCTCACCTTCGGCGGGCGGGAGTAAGGCAGATACGCAGTATTTT
-	-	TRBV13	TRBJ1-5	CASSSGGQPQHF	TGTGCCAGCAGCTCCGGGGGTCAGCCCCAGCATTTT
-	-	TRBV5-1	TRBJ2-5	CASSLDRGGETQYF	TGCGCCAGCAGCCTAGACAGGGGAGGGGAGACCCAGTACTTC
-	-	TRBV19	TRBJ1-2	CASSRQVNYGYTF	TGTGCCAGTAGTAGACAGGTTAACTATGGCTACACCTTC
-	TRBD2	TRBV6-5	TRBJ2-1	CASSQERGSYNEQFF	TGTGCCAGCAGTCAGGAGCGGGGCTCCTACAATGAGCAGTTCTTC
-	-	TRBV21-1	TRBJ2-1	CASSTPFIRDTSYNEQFF	TGTGCCAGCAGCACCCCGTTTATCCGGGACACCTCCTACAATGAGCAGTTCTTC
once	-	TRBV7-2	TRBJ1-3	CASSLGSGGRSGNTIYF	TGTGCCAGCAGCTTAGGGTCGGGAGGGAGATCTGGAAACACCATATATTTT
-	TRBD2	TRBV2	TRBJ2-1	CASTLTSGRNNEQFF	TGTGCCAGCACGCTCACTAGCGGGCGAAACAATGAGCAGTTCTTC
-	TRBD1	TRBV6-5	TRBJ1-2	CASRPDRASGYTF	TGTGCCAGCAGACCCGACAGGGCAAGTGGCTACACCTTC
few	-	TRBV25-1	TRBJ1-6	CASHDRRHSSPLHF	TGTGCCAGTCACGATAGGCGGCATTCTTCACCCCTCCACTTT
-	-	TRBV30	TRBJ2-1	CAWSAHFYNEQFF	TGTGCCTGGAGTGCGCACTTTTACAATGAGCAGTTCTTC
-	TRBD1	TRBV9	TRBJ2-6	CASRDREAGANVLTF	TGTGCCAGCCGGGACAGGGAGGCTGGGGCCAACGTCCTGACTTTC
-	-	TRBV20-1	TRBJ2-3	CSVRGPDTQYF	TGCAGTGTGCGGGGACCAGATACGCAGTATTTT
-	-	TRBV29-1	TRBJ1-2	CSANGGRAVSGYTF	TGCAGCGCAAATGGCGGCAGGGCCGTTAGTGGCTACACCTTC
-	-	TRBV7-2	TRBJ2-7	CASSRPRTGSSYEQYF	TGTGCCAGCAGTCGACCGAGGACGGGGAGCTCCTACGAGCAGTACTTC
-	TRBD1	TRBV7-2	TRBJ2-7	CASSLIGQGPYEQYF	TGTGCCAGCAGCTTGATCGGACAGGGACCATACGAGCAGTACTTC
-	TRBD2	TRBV27	TRBJ2-1	CASSSGGWGEQFF	TGTGCCAGCAGTAGCGGGGGATGGGGCGAGCAGTTCTTC
-	TRBD1	TRBV5-8	TRBJ2-2	CASSFYRGANTGELFF	TGTGCCAGCAGCTTCTACAGGGGGGCGAACACCGGGGAGCTGTTTTTT
-	-	TRBV5-6	TRBJ1-6	CASSLEVQASPLHF	TGTGCCAGCAGCTTGGAGGTCCAGGCAAGTCCCCTCCACTTT
-	TRBD2	TRBV4-1	TRBJ2-3	CASSQAVGTRFENTQYF	TGCGCCAGCAGCCAAGCCGTCGGGACTAGATTCGAGAATACGCAGTATTTT
-	TRBD2	TRBV5-1	TRBJ2-1	CASSPSSLTSGRFLNEQFF	TGCGCCAGCAGCCCATCGTCCTTGACTAGCGGGAGATTTTTGAATGAGCAGTTCTTC
-	-	TRBV5-8	TRBJ2-4	CASSLSISGRSQGIQYF	TGTGCCAGCAGCTTGTCCATTAGCGGAAGATCTCAGGGCATTCAGTACTTC
-	-	TRBV7-2	TRBJ2-1	CASRGAGYNEQFF	TGTGCCAGCCGGGGAGCGGGCTACAATGAGCAGTTCTTC
-	-	TRBV6-5	TRBJ2-5	CASSRGRGYQETQYF	TGTGCCAGCAGTAGGGGCAGGGGATACCAAGAGACCCAGTACTTC
-	TRBD1	TRBV5-4	TRBJ2-7	CASSWPGQGMYEQYF	TGTGCCAGCAGCTGGCCCGGACAGGGGATGTACGAGCAGTACTTC